This entry lists 9 T cell receptor beta chains sequenced from one sample in a study of blood T cell repertoires in COVID-19 (dated by TCRdb to the early 2020s). The library was generated by the immunoSEQ multiplex PCR assay. The table was pulled from immuneACCESS by TCRdb, which kept in-frame rearrangements only. Such tables lose some clones; where checked, under half of the loss comes from unresolved V genes, and the rest has no known cause. This sample is represented by roughly 200,000 clones; about 85% of them were singletons. Together, the top ten hold about 20% of the sample. The source material was peripheral blood. These receptors were taken from a human donor in a cohort sampled during active COVID-19.

This chain joins TRBV5-4 and TRBJ1-4; TRBD1 is a possible D gene (6 bases). The V end lost 0 bases, the J end lost 3 bases, and 12 bases lay between the germline ends. In germline, CDR1 is SGHNT, CDR2 YYREEE (reference sequence). This CDR3 spans 16 amino acids. The CDR3 DNA is TGTGCCAGCAGCTTGGACAGGGTGTCGGCTAATGAAAAACTGTTTTTT. Translating it yields CASSLDRVSANEKLFF.

The V and J genes are TRBV5-1 and TRBJ2-3; 8 bases are shared with TRBD2. Germline CDR1 is SGHRS and CDR2 is YFSETQ. CDR3 length: 17 amino acids. The V segment lost 0 bases and the J segment 0 bases; nucleotides outside the gene matches: 6. The DNA for the CDR3 is TGCGCCAGCAGCTTGGCACTAGCGGACTCTAGCACAGATACGCAGTATTTT. It is translated as CASSLALADSSTDTQYF.

The gene calls are TRBV7-8 and TRBJ2-5; 7 bases match TRBD2. CDR1 SGHVS and CDR2 FQNEAQ come from the germline V gene. V lost 3 bases, J lost 3 bases, and 10 bases stayed unmatched. The CDR3 covers 16 residues. CDR3 nucleotide sequence: TGTGCCAGCAGCTTTTTTCTAGCGGATTTTAAAGAGACCCAGTACTTC. This gives the protein CASSFFLADFKETQYF.

This chain uses TRBV6-5 with TRBJ1-2; D remains ambiguous. V lost 7 bases, J lost 5 bases, and 20 bases lay in between. Per germline, CDR1 MNHEY and CDR2 SVGAGI. This CDR3 spans 15 amino acids. For the CDR3, the DNA is TGTGCCAGCACCCTCCGTTCCAGGAATGGGTATGGCTACACCTTC. Encoded protein: CASTLRSRNGYGYTF.

This chain uses TRBV18 with TRBJ2-7; TRBD1 matches at 10 bases. With 3 bases clipped from V and 2 bases from J, the junction kept 7 bases outside the gene matches. The CDR3 totals 16 residues. Germline V CDR1 and CDR2: KGHSH, LQKENI. The CDR3 is CASSPPPDRGTYEQYF. In DNA form, the CDR3 reads TGTGCCAGCTCACCCCCCCCGGACAGGGGGACCTACGAGCAGTACTTC.

V and J are TRBV12-5 and TRBJ1-6; 9 bases are a match to TRBD1. Trimming cost V 4 bases and J 10 bases; bases outside gene matches: 11. Germline assignment: CDR1 LGHNT and CDR2 FRNRAP. The CDR3 has 16 amino acids. The CDR3 DNA follows: TGTGCTAGTGGTTCCAACCCGGGACAGGGAGTATCACCCCTCCACTTT. Protein sequence: CASGSNPGQGVSPLHF.

DNA of the CDR3: TGTGCCAGCAGCGTCCCCGGGACAGGGGAGCGGAACACCATATATTTT. Translated: CASSVPGTGERNTIYF. The V gene is TRBV9, the J gene TRBJ1-3; TRBD1 matches 10 bases. V shed 2 bases, J shed 7 bases, and the junction held 9 bases outside the gene matches. The CDR3 extends over 16 amino acids. Germline V lookup: CDR1 SGDLS, CDR2 YYNGEE.

CDR3 sequence reads: CASRLPGQGNGYTF. The CDR3 DNA is TGTGCCAGCAGACTACCGGGACAGGGTAATGGCTACACCTTC. The chain couples TRBV11-2 to TRBJ1-2, with 9 bases aligning to TRBD1. With V trimmed by 6 bases and J by 6 bases, 8 bases remained unmatched. The CDR3 length is 14 residues. The germline gives CDR1 SGHAT, CDR2 FQNNGV.

This rearrangement joins TRBV7-2 to TRBJ1-2; 7 positions match TRBD1. V shed 2 bases, J shed 4 bases, and the junction held 4 bases outside the gene matches. In germline, CDR1 is SGHTA, CDR2 FQGNSA. This CDR3 is 14 amino acids long. Written as DNA, the CDR3 is TGTGCCAGCAGCTTATTGAACAGGGGCTATGGCTACACCTTC. Translation gives CASSLLNRGYGYTF.